A selection of T cell receptor beta chains follows, all from one sample in a study of breast tumors, draining lymph nodes, adjacent tissues. Via MiXCR, TCRdb re-called the multiplex PCR reads, giving one row per CDR3 protein. This table holds 150,000 to 200,000 distinct CDR3 sequences, 25% to 40% found once. Specimen: axillary lymph node tissue. The origin of the receptors is a female donor with breast cancer. Some clones in this sample may be carry-over from other donors' samples. Both conserved end residues are part of each CDR3. A D gene is named only where the DNA matches it firmly. Only part of the rows carry a size: once, few, many, or a class if the clone is expanded.

>TRBJ2-5|TRBD2|many|TRBV6-5|16
TGTGCCAGCAGGCCTCCACTAGCGGGAGTTGGAGAGACCCAGTACTTC
CASRPPLAGVGETQYF
>TRBJ2-3|TRBD2|many|TRBV2|17
TGTGCCAGCAAGACCACTAGCGGGAGGATTAGCACAGATACGCAGTATTTT
CASKTTSGRISTDTQYF
>TRBJ1-4|.|many|TRBV20-1|15
TGCAGTGCTAGAGGAAGACGGAGGGGGGGGGAAAAACTGTTTTTT
CSARGRRRGGEKLFF
>TRBJ2-7|.|many|TRBV20-1|13
TGCAGTGCTAGGGGTCACAATTCCTACGAGCAGTACTTC
CSARGHNSYEQYF
>TRBJ1-2|.|many|TRBV30|14
TGTGCCTGGCGAAGGGGAACAGTTAACTATGGCTACACCTTC
CAWRRGTVNYGYTF
>TRBJ1-4|TRBD1|once|TRBV5-1|14
TGCGCCAGCAGCTTTGGGACAGGGGGCGTAAAACTGTTTTTT
CASSFGTGGVKLFF
>TRBJ1-6|.|many|TRBV19|15
TGTGCCAGTAGTATTATGGGGACGGCAAATTCACCCCTCCACTTT
CASSIMGTANSPLHF
>TRBJ2-5|.|.|TRBV29-1|18
.
CSVERTGAETFGSGTQYF
>TRBJ2-1|TRBD2|.|TRBV11-2|16
TGCGCCAGCAGCTTACGACTAGCGGCGATATACAATGAGCAGTTCTTC
CASSLRLAAIYNEQFF
>TRBJ1-5|.|many|TRBV2|18
TGTGCCAGCAGTGAAGGGGTCGGGGCATTTTATAGCAATCAGCCCCAGCATTTT
CASSEGVGAFYSNQPQHF
>TRBJ1-6|.|many|TRBV4-3|17
TGCGCCAGCAGACAGGACGCTGCGAGCTCCTATAATTCACCCCTCCACTTT
CASRQDAASSYNSPLHF
>TRBJ2-7|.|many|TRBV11-2|14
TGTGCCAGCAGCTTAGGGGTAGGGCGTTACGAGCAGTACTTC
CASSLGVGRYEQYF
>TRBJ1-1|.|few|TRBV10-3|15
TGTGCCGCGGGGTCAGGTGTAGGGTCGAACACTGAAGCTTTCTTT
CAAGSGVGSNTEAFF
>TRBJ1-2|.|many|TRBV20-1|12
TGCAGTGCTAGCGACAGGCCTTATGGCTACACCTTC
CSASDRPYGYTF
>TRBJ2-5|TRBD1|.|TRBV12-3/TRBV12-4|15
TGTGCCAGCAGTTCAGGACAGGGGGGTGGGAAGACCCAGTACTTC
CASSSGQGGGKTQYF
>TRBJ1-5|.|.|TRBV7-9|17
TGTGCCAGCAGCTTAGGGGGTGGCCTCTATAGCAATCAGCCCCAGCATTTT
CASSLGGGLYSNQPQHF
>TRBJ2-2|.|once|TRBV5-1|16
TGCGCCAGCAGCACAGGGAACTCTGGAAACACCGGGGAGCTGTTTTTT
CASSTGNSGNTGELFF
>TRBJ1-2|.|many|TRBV4-1|15
TGCGCCAGCAGCCAAGAGGGGGGGCGTAGGTATGGCTACACCTTC
CASSQEGGRRYGYTF
>TRBJ2-5|TRBD1|many|TRBV5-1|14
TGCGCCAGCAGTCCGGGACAGCCAAAAGAGACCCAGTACTTC
CASSPGQPKETQYF
>TRBJ2-3|TRBD2|many|TRBV20-1|15
TGCAGTGCACCTACTAGCGGGGGGGCGAAAGATACGCAGTATTTT
CSAPTSGGAKDTQYF
>TRBJ2-7|TRBD1|many|TRBV4-1|16
TGCGCCAGCAGCCAGAACACACAGGGGGCGAACTACGAGCAGTACTTC
CASSQNTQGANYEQYF
>TRBJ1-2|.|many|TRBV11-2|14
TGTGCCAGCAGCTTAGACAGGGGTCCCTATGGCTACACCTTC
CASSLDRGPYGYTF
>TRBJ2-1|TRBD2|many|TRBV6-2/TRBV6-3|15
TGTGCCAGCACGTTAGCGGGAGGAGGATACAATGAGCAGTTCTTC
CASTLAGGGYNEQFF
>TRBJ1-5|.|many|TRBV20-1|16
TGCAGTGCTAGAGAATACGGGGCGGGGACCGGGCAGCCCCAGCATTTT
CSAREYGAGTGQPQHF
>TRBJ2-1|TRBD2|few|TRBV18|15
TGTGCCAGCTCACCAGGGACTAGCGGGAGTAATGAGCAGTTCTTC
CASSPGTSGSNEQFF
>TRBJ1-2|.|many|TRBV9|14
TGTGCCAGCAGCGTAGACATCGCTAACTATGGCTACACCTTC
CASSVDIANYGYTF
>TRBJ2-3|.|.|TRBV29-1|14
TGCAGCGTTGAAAGGAGAATGGGCACAGATACGCAGTATTTT
CSVERRMGTDTQYF
>TRBJ1-4|TRBD1|.|TRBV14|15
TGTGCCAGCAGCCAAAGGACAGGGGCAAATGAAAAACTGTTTTTT
CASSQRTGANEKLFF
>TRBJ1-2|.|many|TRBV6-5|15
TGTGCCAGCAGTACCCAGGGCCTAGCTAACTATGGCTACACCTTC
CASSTQGLANYGYTF
>TRBJ2-2|.|many|TRBV28|14
TGTGCCAGCAGCGGACAGACGAACACCGGGGAGCTGTTTTTT
CASSGQTNTGELFF
>TRBJ2-2|.|many|TRBV4-3|15
TGCGCCAGCAGCCAAGACGGACGGGACACCGGGGAGCTGTTTTTT
CASSQDGRDTGELFF
>TRBJ2-3|.|many|TRBV24-1|16
TGTGCCACCAGTGATCCCGGGGGACAGATCTCAGATACGCAGTATTTT
CATSDPGGQISDTQYF
>TRBJ1-3|.|many|TRBV6-5|17
TGTGCCAGCAGTTACAGTGTCAGTTCCTCCTCTGGAAACACCATATATTTT
CASSYSVSSSSGNTIYF
>TRBJ1-5|.|.|TRBV4-3|15
TGCGCCAGCTCAGAAGGGCTACTCCAAAATCAGCCCCAGCATTTT
CASSEGLLQNQPQHF
>TRBJ2-3|.|.|TRBV18|16
TGTGCCAGCTCACCACCCGACAGGCCTACCACAGATACGCAGTATTTT
CASSPPDRPTTDTQYF
>TRBJ1-1|TRBD1|.|TRBV7-3|14
TGTGCCAGCAGCTTCAGGGGGGCAGTCACTGAAGCTTTCTTT
CASSFRGAVTEAFF
>TRBJ1-4|TRBD1|many|TRBV5-8|13
TGTGCCAGCAGCATGGACAGGGGTGAAAAACTGTTTTTT
CASSMDRGEKLFF
>TRBJ1-4|.|.|TRBV30|14
TGTGCCTGGAGTGTACCGGGAGAGGCTGAAAAACTGTTTTTT
CAWSVPGEAEKLFF
>TRBJ2-7|.|many|TRBV28|15
TGTGCCAGCAGTTTACAGGTACCGATCTCCTACGAGCAGTACTTC
CASSLQVPISYEQYF
>TRBJ2-1|.|many|TRBV5-1|13
TGCGCCAGCAGCTTGCCCAATCGGAATGAGCAGTTCTTC
CASSLPNRNEQFF
>TRBJ2-7|.|.|TRBV7-9|13
TGTGCCAGCACCTTGCTACAAGGCTACGAGCAGTACTTC
CASTLLQGYEQYF
>TRBJ2-1|TRBD2|many|TRBV4-1|17
TGCGCCAGCAGCCAAGTTGATAGCGGGGGGATCTACAATGAGCAGTTCTTC
CASSQVDSGGIYNEQFF
>TRBJ2-3|.|many|TRBV2|13
TGTGCCAGCAGTGCCCTTCGCACAGATACGCAGTATTTT
CASSALRTDTQYF
>TRBJ1-6|.|.|TRBV20-1|11
TGCAGTGTCGGACCGACGTCAGTCCTCCACTTT
CSVGPTSVLHF
>TRBJ2-2|.|.|TRBV15|17
TGTGCCACCAGCAGAGATTTCGGGGCCGTGAACACCGGGGAGCTGTTTTTT
CATSRDFGAVNTGELFF
>TRBJ2-2|TRBD2|.|TRBV12-3/TRBV12-4|16
TGTGCCAGCAGTTCCTCCCCTAGCGGGGGCACCGGGGAGCTGTTTTTT
CASSSSPSGGTGELFF
>TRBJ1-5|.|many|TRBV15|14
TGTGCCACCAGCAGGCAGGGTAGCAATCAGCCCCAGCATTTT
CATSRQGSNQPQHF